This TCR beta chain emerged from a study of glioma-infiltrating T cells. Whole-study context: About 1.1 million peripheral T cells were targeted at about 4- to 11-fold coverage.

CDR1 is LNHDA, CDR2 SQIVND, per germline (reference sequence). Trimming cost V 8 bases and J 0 bases, with 14 bases left between them. The CDR3 contains 15 residues. Using RNA template, CDR3s of TCR alpha and beta were amplified with iRepertoire arm-PCR. TCRdb fed the multiplex PCR reads into MiXCR, producing one record per CDR3 protein. The table records 300,000 to 400,000 distinct CDR3 sequences, 41% of them present only once. The table lists this clonotype with a few counts. Its antigen is still unknown. Whole-study findings and limits: A blood CDR3 motif signature was depleted in highly divergent patients.

The sequence was obtained from a human donor with low-grade glioma or glioblastoma, undergoing nonglioma brain surgery, or in good health (not recorded which). The sequenced sample consisted of glioma tissue, nonneoplastic brain tissue, or PBMCs (not recorded which). The chain couples TRBV19 to TRBJ1-5, with a tentative D call TRBD1 (5 bases). CDR3 in DNA: TGTGCCAGTCACCCGACAGTTTATAGCAATCAGCCCCAGCATTTT. Its translation is CASHPTVYSNQPQHF.